This T cell receptor (beta chain) stems from a study of T cell responses to AZD1222 COVID-19 vaccine. On this clone itself: Its antigen is currently unknown.

The V and J ends lost 2 bases and 3 bases respectively, with 10 bases between them. In germline, CDR1 is SEHNR, CDR2 FQNEAQ (reference sequence). The CDR3 sequence is 14 residues long. Study results and caveats: Nearly half of unique spike-specific TCRs reportedly avoided B.1.351 and B.1.1.7 mutated regions. Females made up more of the donors, who were largely white British, and clonal diversity may have come out too low.

Method: immunoSEQ multiplex PCR; TCRdb's copy keeps in-frame clones and lacks some. The sample records some 130,000 clones, roughly 92% being singletons. This clonotype originated in an adult who received the AZD1222 COVID-19 vaccine. This sample comprised peripheral blood, obtained 28 days after the second AZD1222 dose. This chain links TRBV7-9 with TRBJ1-2; D unresolved. This chain's CDR3 is CASSLRKEDYGYTF. DNA of the CDR3: TGTGCCAGCAGCTTACGCAAGGAAGACTATGGCTACACCTTC.